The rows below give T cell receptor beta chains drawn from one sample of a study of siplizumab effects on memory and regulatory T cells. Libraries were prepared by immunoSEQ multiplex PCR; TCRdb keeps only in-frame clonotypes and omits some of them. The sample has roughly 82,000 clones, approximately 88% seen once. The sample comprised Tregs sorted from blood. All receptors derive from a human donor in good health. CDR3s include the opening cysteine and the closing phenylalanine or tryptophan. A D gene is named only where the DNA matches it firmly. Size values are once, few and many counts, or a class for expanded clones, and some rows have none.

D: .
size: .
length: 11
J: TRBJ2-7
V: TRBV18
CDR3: CASSPQGEQYF
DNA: TGTGCCAGCTCACCTCAGGGCGAGCAGTACTTC

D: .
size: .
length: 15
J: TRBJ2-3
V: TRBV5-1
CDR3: CASSLAGNLKDTQYF
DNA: TGCGCCAGCAGCTTGGCCGGAAACCTCAAAGATACGCAGTATTTT

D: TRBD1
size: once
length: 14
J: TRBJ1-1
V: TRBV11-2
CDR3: CASSLPRGGTEAFF
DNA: TGTGCCAGCAGCTTACCCAGGGGGGGCACTGAAGCTTTCTTT

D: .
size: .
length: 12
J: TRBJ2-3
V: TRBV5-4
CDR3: CASSLASGTQYF
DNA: TGTGCCAGCAGCTTGGCCTCGGGTACGCAGTATTTT

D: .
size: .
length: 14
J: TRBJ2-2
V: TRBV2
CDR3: CASRTGTNTGELFF
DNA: TGTGCCAGCAGGACTGGGACGAACACCGGGGAGCTGTTTTTT

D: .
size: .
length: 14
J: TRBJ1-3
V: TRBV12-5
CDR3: CASELQASGNTIYF
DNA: TGTGCTAGTGAACTACAAGCCTCTGGAAACACCATATATTTT

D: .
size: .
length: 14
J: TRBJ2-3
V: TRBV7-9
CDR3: CASSFRASTDTQYF
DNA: TGTGCCAGCAGCTTCCGAGCTAGCACAGATACGCAGTATTTT

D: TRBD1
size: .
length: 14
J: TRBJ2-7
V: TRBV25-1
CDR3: CASRAGTGSYEQYF
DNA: TGTGCCAGCAGAGCCGGGACAGGGTCCTACGAGCAGTACTTC

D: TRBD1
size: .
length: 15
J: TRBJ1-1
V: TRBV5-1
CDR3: CASRKWTGEETEAFF
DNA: TGCGCCAGCAGAAAATGGACAGGGGAGGAAACTGAAGCTTTCTTT

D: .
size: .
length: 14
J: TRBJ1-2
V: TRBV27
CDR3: CASSFLPSNYGYTF
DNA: TGTGCCAGCAGTTTCTTGCCCTCTAACTATGGCTACACCTTC

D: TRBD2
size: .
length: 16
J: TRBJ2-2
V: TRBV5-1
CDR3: CASSYSGGADTGELFF
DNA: TGCGCCAGCAGCTATAGCGGGGGGGCCGACACCGGGGAGCTGTTTTTT

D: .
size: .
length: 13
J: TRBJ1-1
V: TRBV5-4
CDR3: CASSRAGGTEAFF
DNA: TGTGCCAGCAGCCGGGCCGGGGGCACTGAAGCTTTCTTT

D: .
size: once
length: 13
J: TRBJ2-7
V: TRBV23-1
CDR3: CASTTTESYEQYF
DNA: TGCGCCAGCACAACGACCGAGTCCTACGAGCAGTACTTC

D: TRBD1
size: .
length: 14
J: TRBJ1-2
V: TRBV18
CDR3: CASSPGTGWDGYTF
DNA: TGTGCCAGCTCACCCGGGACAGGGTGGGATGGCTACACCTTC

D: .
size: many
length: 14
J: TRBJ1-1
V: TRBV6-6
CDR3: CASMWTNGAQGAFF
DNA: TGTGCCAGCATGTGGACAAATGGCGCACAAGGAGCTTTCTTT

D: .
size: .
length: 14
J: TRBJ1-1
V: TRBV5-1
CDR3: CASSLAVSGAEAFF
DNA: TGCGCCAGCAGCTTGGCGGTTTCGGGGGCTGAAGCTTTCTTT

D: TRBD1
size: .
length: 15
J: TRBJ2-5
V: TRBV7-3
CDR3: CASSPGQTYQETQYF
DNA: TGTGCCAGCAGCCCGGGACAGACGTACCAAGAGACCCAGTACTTC

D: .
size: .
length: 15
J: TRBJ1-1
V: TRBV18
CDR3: CASSLGGRRGTEAFF
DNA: TGTGCCAGCTCACTGGGGGGCCGACGTGGCACTGAAGCTTTCTTT

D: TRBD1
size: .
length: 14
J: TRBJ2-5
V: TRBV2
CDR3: CASKRDRSQETQYF
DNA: TGTGCCAGCAAGAGGGACAGATCCCAAGAGACCCAGTACTTC

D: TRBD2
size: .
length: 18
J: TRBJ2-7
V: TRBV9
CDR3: CASAPGLAGYFNSYEQYF
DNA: TGTGCCAGCGCTCCGGGACTAGCGGGCTATTTTAACTCCTACGAGCAGTACTTC

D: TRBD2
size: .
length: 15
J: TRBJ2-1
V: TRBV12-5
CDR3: CASGRGESSYNEQFF
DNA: TGTGCTAGTGGTCGGGGGGAAAGCTCCTACAATGAGCAGTTCTTC

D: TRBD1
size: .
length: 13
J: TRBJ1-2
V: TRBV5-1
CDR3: CASSLNTGGGYTF
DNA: TGCGCCAGCAGCTTAAACACAGGGGGTGGCTACACCTTC

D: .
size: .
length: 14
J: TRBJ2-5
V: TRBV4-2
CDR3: CASSQVSGAETQYF
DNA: TGTGCCAGCAGCCAAGTGTCAGGGGCAGAGACCCAGTACTTC

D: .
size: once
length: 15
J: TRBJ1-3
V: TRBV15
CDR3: CATSRGGASGNTIYF
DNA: TGTGCCACCAGCAGAGGAGGGGCCTCTGGAAACACCATATATTTT

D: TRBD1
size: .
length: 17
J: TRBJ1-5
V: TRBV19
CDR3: CASSIDIYRGPNQPQHF
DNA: TGTGCCAGTAGTATAGATATATACAGGGGTCCCAATCAGCCCCAGCATTTT

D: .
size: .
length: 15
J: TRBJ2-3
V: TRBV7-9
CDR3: CASSLASGGLDTQYF
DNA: TGTGCCAGCAGCTTAGCCTCAGGGGGACTAGATACGCAGTATTTT

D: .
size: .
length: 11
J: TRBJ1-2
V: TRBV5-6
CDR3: CASSLSTGCTF
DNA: TGTGCCAGCAGCTTGTCGACAGGATGCACCTTC

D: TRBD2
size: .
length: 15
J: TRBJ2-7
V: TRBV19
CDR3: CASSIGVERGYEQYF
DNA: TGTGCCAGTAGTATAGGGGTTGAGCGGGGCTACGAGCAGTACTTC

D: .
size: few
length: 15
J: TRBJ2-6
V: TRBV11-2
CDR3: CASSLVNSGANVLTF
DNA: TGTGCCAGCAGCCTCGTTAACTCTGGGGCCAACGTCCTGACTTTC

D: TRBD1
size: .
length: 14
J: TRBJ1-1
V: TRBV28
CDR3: CASSADRGLTEAFF
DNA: TGTGCCAGCAGTGCCGACAGGGGGCTCACTGAAGCTTTCTTT

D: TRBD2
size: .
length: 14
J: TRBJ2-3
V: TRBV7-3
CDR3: CASSPRGGALTQYF
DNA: TGTGCCAGCAGCCCACGCGGGGGGGCCTTAACGCAGTATTTT

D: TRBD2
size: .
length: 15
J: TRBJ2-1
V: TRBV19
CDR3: CASSIQWTSGNEQFF
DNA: TGTGCCAGTAGTATTCAATGGACTAGCGGCAATGAGCAGTTCTTC

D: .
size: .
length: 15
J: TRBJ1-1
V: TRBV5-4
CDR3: CASSGGDARNTEAFF
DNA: TGTGCCAGCAGCGGGGGGGACGCGAGAAACACTGAAGCTTTCTTT

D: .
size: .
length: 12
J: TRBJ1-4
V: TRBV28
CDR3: CASSFHGEKLFF
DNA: TGTGCCAGCAGTTTTCACGGTGAAAAACTGTTTTTT

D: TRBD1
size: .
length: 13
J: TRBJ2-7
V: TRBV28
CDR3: CASRGQGRDEQYF
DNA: TGTGCCAGCAGAGGACAGGGACGGGACGAGCAGTACTTC

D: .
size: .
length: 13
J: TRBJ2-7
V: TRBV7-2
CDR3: CASSPSRLREQYF
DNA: TGTGCCAGCAGCCCATCGCGCTTGAGGGAGCAGTACTTC

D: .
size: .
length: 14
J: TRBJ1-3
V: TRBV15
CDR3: CATSRDFEGNTIYF
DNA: TGTGCCACCAGCAGAGATTTCGAGGGAAACACCATATATTTT

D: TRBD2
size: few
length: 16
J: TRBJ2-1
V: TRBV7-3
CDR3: CASSPRGLAGGQEQFF
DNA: TGTGCCAGCAGCCCACGGGGACTAGCGGGGGGGCAAGAGCAGTTCTTC

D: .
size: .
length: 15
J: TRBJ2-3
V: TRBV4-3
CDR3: CASSQGALYTDTQYF
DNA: TGCGCCAGCAGCCAAGGGGCGCTGTACACAGATACGCAGTATTTT

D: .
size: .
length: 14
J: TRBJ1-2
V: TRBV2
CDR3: CVSQQDGQYYGYTF
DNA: TGTGTCAGCCAGCAGGATGGACAGTACTATGGCTACACCTTC

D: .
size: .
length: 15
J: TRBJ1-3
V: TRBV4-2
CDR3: CASSQAAGLGNTIYF
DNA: TGTGCCAGCAGCCAAGCAGCAGGGCTGGGAAACACCATATATTTT

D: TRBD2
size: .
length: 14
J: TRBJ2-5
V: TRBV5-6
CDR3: CASSETGRGETQYF
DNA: TGTGCCAGCAGCGAAACCGGGAGGGGAGAGACCCAGTACTTC

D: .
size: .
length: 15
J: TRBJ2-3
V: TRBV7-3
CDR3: CASSLSPRSTDTQYF
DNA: TGTGCCAGCAGCTTATCCCCCCGCAGCACAGATACGCAGTATTTT

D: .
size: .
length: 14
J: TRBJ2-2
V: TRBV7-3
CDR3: CASSLGGLGGELFF
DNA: TGTGCCAGCAGCTTAGGAGGATTGGGCGGGGAGCTGTTTTTT

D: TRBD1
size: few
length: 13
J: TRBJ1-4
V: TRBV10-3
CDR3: CATEQGRGEKLFF
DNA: TGTGCCACCGAACAGGGGAGAGGAGAAAAACTGTTTTTT

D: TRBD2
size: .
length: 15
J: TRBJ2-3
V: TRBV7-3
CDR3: CASTTSDRRTDTQYF
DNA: TGTGCCAGCACCACTAGCGACAGACGCACAGATACGCAGTATTTT

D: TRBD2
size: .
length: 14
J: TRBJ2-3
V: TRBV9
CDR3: CASSLAGATDTQYF
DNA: TGTGCCAGCAGCCTAGCGGGGGCCACAGATACGCAGTATTTT

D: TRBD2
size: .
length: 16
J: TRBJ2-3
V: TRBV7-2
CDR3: CASSLVGLAASDTQYF
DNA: TGTGCCAGCAGCTTAGTAGGCCTAGCGGCATCAGATACGCAGTATTTT

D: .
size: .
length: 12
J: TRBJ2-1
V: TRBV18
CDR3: CASSPQDTVGFF
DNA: TGTGCCAGCTCACCACAAGACACAGTAGGGTTCTTC

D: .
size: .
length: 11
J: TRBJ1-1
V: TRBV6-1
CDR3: CASSPNFEAFF
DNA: TGTGCCAGCAGCCCCAACTTTGAAGCTTTCTTT